These T cell receptor beta chains were read from a single sample in a study of blood T cell repertoires in COVID-19. Repertoires were generated with immunoSEQ multiplex PCR, while TCRdb's copy carries only in-frame clones and drops some. This sample has over 75,000 clones, with around four fifths found just once. The sample taken for sequencing was peripheral blood. The receptors here all came from a human donor in a cohort sampled during active COVID-19. The CDR3 runs from the conserved cysteine through the conserved F or W. D genes are given only for firm matches. Clone sizes are given selectively: once, few, many, or a class where the clone is expanded.

d_call j_call v_call clone_size cdr3_nt cdr3_aa
TRBD2 TRBJ2-5 TRBV7-2 NA TGTGCCAGCAGCCTAGGACTAGCGGGAGGAGGCCAAGAGACCCAGTACTTC CASSLGLAGGGQETQYF
NA TRBJ1-2 TRBV19 NA TGTGCCAGCGGGGGCGGGGGCTTTAGTGACTATGGCTACACCTTC CASGGGGFSDYGYTF
NA TRBJ2-1 TRBV20-1 once TGCAGTGCCGCAGGCTACAATGAGCAGTTCTTC CSAAGYNEQFF
NA TRBJ2-2 TRBV11-2 NA TGTGCCAGCAGCCTTAATGGGAGGAGCGGGGAGCTGTTTTTT CASSLNGRSGELFF
TRBD1 TRBJ1-2 TRBV10-2 NA TGCGCCAGCCAGGGACAGCAGCCCTATGGCTACACCTTC CASQGQQPYGYTF
TRBD1 TRBJ1-4 TRBV6-1 NA TGTGCCAGCAGTGACATCCGGACAGGGGTCGTGTTTTTT CASSDIRTGVVFF
NA TRBJ2-3 TRBV3-1/TRBV3-2 NA TGTGCCAGCAGCCAAACCCGACAGGTTGCAGATACGCAGTATTTT CASSQTRQVADTQYF
TRBD2 TRBJ2-1 TRBV7-8 many TGTGCCAGCAGCTTCGGACTAGCGCACAATGAGCAGTTCTTC CASSFGLAHNEQFF
TRBD1 TRBJ1-2 TRBV28 NA TGTGCCAGCAGAAAACCGAGGGGACAGGGAATGGGTGGCTACACCTTC CASRKPRGQGMGGYTF
NA TRBJ2-3 TRBV5-1 NA TGCGCCAGCAGTATAAACACAGATACGCAGTATTTT CASSINTDTQYF
NA TRBJ2-2 TRBV28 NA TGTGCCAGCACCCGATCTAGCAGTGGGACCGGGGAGCTGTTTTTT CASTRSSSGTGELFF
NA TRBJ2-1 TRBV27 NA TGTGCCAGCAGTTTAAGAGGGTTCGGCATAGATGAGCAGTTCTTC CASSLRGFGIDEQFF
TRBD1 TRBJ1-4 TRBV7-8 NA TGTGCCAGCAGCTTTGGACAGGGAGGTGAAAAACTGTTTTTT CASSFGQGGEKLFF
NA TRBJ1-4 TRBV11-2 NA TGTGCCAGCAGGGATGGAGTAAATGAAAAACTGTTTTTT CASRDGVNEKLFF
TRBD1 TRBJ2-5 TRBV29-1 NA TGCAGCGTTGATCTAATGGTAGGCGGGACAGGTCGGACCCAGTACTTC CSVDLMVGGTGRTQYF
NA TRBJ1-6 TRBV19 NA TGTGCCAGTAGTATTCTCGGGGTAGGGAATTCACCCCTCCACTTT CASSILGVGNSPLHF
NA TRBJ2-2 TRBV5-1 NA TGCGCCAGCACCCGGGACACCGGGGAGCTGTTTTTT CASTRDTGELFF
NA TRBJ1-5 TRBV28 once TGTGCCAGCAGTTTTCGATGGAGGGGTCTACTTAGCAATCAGCCCCAGCATTTT CASSFRWRGLLSNQPQHF
TRBD1 TRBJ1-2 TRBV18 NA TGTGCCAGCACCCAACAGGGGGCGGACGATGGCTACACCTTC CASTQQGADDGYTF
NA TRBJ1-6 TRBV3-1/TRBV3-2 NA TGTGCCAGCAGCCAAGAGATTAGCTCACCCCTCCACTTT CASSQEISSPLHF
NA TRBJ1-1 TRBV2 NA TGTGCCAGCAGTGAAGCGCTCCGACAAGAAGCTTTCTTT CASSEALRQEAFF
NA TRBJ1-4 TRBV10-3 NA TGTGCCATCAGTAGGGAGTCAACTAATGAAAAACTGTTTTTT CAISRESTNEKLFF
TRBD2 TRBJ2-7 TRBV5-5 few TGTGCCAGCAGCCCGACTAGCGGGGCCTCCTACGAGCAGTACTTC CASSPTSGASYEQYF
TRBD1 TRBJ2-7 TRBV28 once TGTGCCAGCAGTTTAGGGGACAGGAACTTTAGGCACGAGCAGTACTTC CASSLGDRNFRHEQYF
TRBD1 TRBJ2-7 TRBV18 NA TGTGCCAGCTCACACACAGGGGTGCACTCCTACGAGCAGTACTTC CASSHTGVHSYEQYF
NA TRBJ1-2 TRBV6-6 NA TGTGCCAGCAGTTACCATGGTGACACAGGGAACTATGGCTACACCTTC CASSYHGDTGNYGYTF